The entry below describes one T cell receptor beta chain. The CDR3 extends over 20 amino acids. The junction had 18 bases not matched to a gene; V was cut back by 4 bases and J by 0 bases. Germline lookup yields CDR1 WSHSY and CDR2 SAAADI. This sample stems from a study of blood T cells in healthy people across ages. Through a sample-barcoded 5' primer and a J-beta primer mix, a second PCR was run for roughly 6 to 12 cycles. TCRdb re-called the 5' RACE reads with MiXCR, one entry per CDR3 protein. Of roughly 1.6 million distinct CDR3 sequences in the sample, about 31% were seen once. The TCR sequence derives from a woman in her 30s in good health. The rearrangement links TRBV10-2 to TRBJ2-4; 7 positions agree with TRBD1. The material sequenced was blood. Written as DNA, the CDR3 is TGCGCCAGCAGTGGCTTCGGTCCGGGGACAGTAAAGTTAGCCAAAAACATTCAGTACTTC. Protein product: CASSGFGPGTVKLAKNIQYF.